This record covers a single TCR beta chain. Its antigen remains undetermined. No qualities accompany the bases; no much larger clone lies one base away. Per the germline V gene (reference sequence), GTSNPN is the CDR1 and SVGIG is the CDR2. Trimming costs V 7 bases and J 7 bases, and their ends lie 17 bases apart. The CDR3 measures 12 amino acids from cysteine to phenylalanine. The kept DNA is CDR3 alone, 36 bases in frame from the first base. This sample was taken from a study of T cell responses to AZD1222 COVID-19 vaccine (dated by TCRdb to about 2021). As for the study more broadly: A total of roughly 240 trial participants underwent TCR sequencing, of whom approximately 210 received two doses of AZD1222 and around 25 received two doses of the MenACWY control vaccine. Enrollment into the trials was organized by age into subgroups of 18-55, 56-69 and 70-plus years, and those subgroups contained around 150, 28 and 57 TCR-sequenced participants, respectively. Paper-wide results and their limitations: After two AZD1222 doses, spike-specific TCR breadth and depth were significantly higher than at day 0 and than in MenACWY recipients. The vaccine-associated CD4 TCRs covered the entire spike protein, and the dominant responses fell in regions 160-218 and 743-854. The 56-69-year group was small, and its depth increase did not reach significance, likely because of low power. Conclusions about previously exposed vaccinees are limited, since just five to seven AZD1222 recipients were seropositive for SARS-CoV-2 at baseline. Because no day 14 peak-response samples were available, the repertoires could be characterized only after the peak T cell response. Reportedly, almost half of the unique spike-specific TCRs recognized epitopes lying outside the regions that are mutated in the B.1.351 and B.1.1.7 variants. Participants were mostly white British, with more females than males. The authors suggested clonal diversity may have been underestimated.

Per the publication, the time point label means: about 28 days (+/-7) after the second vaccine dose. AZD1222 recipients given second doses at about 4 weeks or at about 12 weeks were pooled, since spike-specific TCR depth and breadth were not found to differ between the two schedules. Vaccinee samples came from UK trials COV001 and COV002, including a single-blind randomized controlled phase 2/3 trial of AZD1222 (ChAdOx1 nCoV-19) in healthy adults. For TCRbeta chain sequencing, PBMC samples were collected from trial participants at day 0 and at day 28 after the second dose. The CDR3 regions of human TCRbeta chains were analyzed by immunosequencing. The authors processed their data as follows. TCRs in the repertoires were matched against a reference library of SARS-CoV-2-specific TCRs that had been generated with the MIRA antigen-specificity platform. Breadth was defined as the fraction of unique TCRs that were SARS-CoV-2-associated, and depth was defined as the fraction of total T cells that were SARS-CoV-2-associated. Using the MIRA data, each spike-specific TCR was mapped to the spike region that the TCR reacts to and placed in a CD4 or CD8 class. Log10-transformed breadth and depth values were compared by one-way ANOVA with Sidak's multiple comparisons tests. The immuneACCESS repertoire file appears here via TCRdb, limited to in-frame rearrangements. These files lack a portion of the clones; in checked studies, under half of the deficit traces to unresolved V genes, and the cause of the others is not known. That table furnishes V, J and clone size, whereas the DNA furnished D and trimming. The sample table records 90,000 to 130,000 clones; less than 95% of these occur just once. About 3.1% of the sample rests with the top ten.

The material was peripheral blood, obtained 28 days after the second AZD1222 dose. The sequence is built from TRBV30 and TRBJ2-7, with no confidently assigned D gene. The TCR comes from an adult who received the AZD1222 COVID-19 vaccine. CDR3 protein: CALNIGPLEQYF. The nucleotide sequence reads as follows: TGTGCCTTGAACATAGGGCCTTTGGAGCAGTACTTC.